These 22 T cell receptor beta chains were sequenced from one sample in a study of CD8 T cells in ankylosing spondylitis (dated by TCRdb to 2017 to 2019). The library was produced with 5' RACE. The reads were generated on an Illumina HiSeq 2500. TCRdb handled the public reads itself, with Q25 trimming in fastp and clone calling in MiXCR, and kept productive beta chains. Each entry is one CDR3 protein sequence, shown with its most common DNA and genes. The sample table holds a few hundred thousand distinct CDR3 sequences, of which roughly 20% were seen once. The top ten clones comprise approximately 3.7% of the sample. Sample: blood, either unsorted or a sorted T cell fraction (not recorded which). These receptor sequences come from a female donor with ankylosing spondylitis or in good health (not recorded which).

This sequence joins TRBV6-2 or TRBV6-3 and TRBJ2-1; D is unresolved. V was pared by 10 bases and J by 3 bases, with 7 bases between. CDR1 and CDR2 (germline): MNHEY, SVGEGT. The CDR3 length is 11 residues. CDR3 residues: CATGLYNEQFF. CDR3 nucleotide sequence: TGTGCCACCGGCCTCTACAATGAGCAGTTCTTC.

V gene TRBV20-1 combines with J gene TRBJ2-3; 8 bases align to TRBD2. The CDR3 covers 14 residues. Germline V lookup: CDR1 DFQATT, CDR2 SNEGSKA (reference sequence). CDR3 nucleotide sequence: TGCAGCGTGCGGCCGGGAGGGCCGTTAGATACGCAGTATTTT. As protein: CSVRPGGPLDTQYF.

This clonotype has ten or more counts. This chain joins TRBV7-9 and TRBJ2-5; no definite D call. The CDR3 length is 15 residues. Germline V CDR1 and CDR2: SEHNR, FQNEAQ (reference sequence). Trimming shortened V by 4 bases and J by 5 bases, and 17 bases separated the two germline ends. The CDR3 sequence: CASSSGLNDVETQYF. In nucleotides, the CDR3 is TGTGCCAGCAGCTCCGGGCTGAATGACGTCGAGACCCAGTACTTC.

This clonotype was seen a handful of times. The rearrangement joins TRBV20-1 to TRBJ2-6, with D tentatively TRBD1 (5 bases). V gave up 3 bases and J gave up 4 bases, with 10 bases separating them. CDR1 and CDR2 (germline): DFQATT, SNEGSKA (reference sequence). There are 14 residues in the CDR3. Here the CDR3 DNA reads TGCAGTGCTAGCCTCAGGGCCGGGGCCAACGTCCTGACTTTC. This translates into CSASLRAGANVLTF.

This clonotype occurred a few times. This sequence joins TRBV10-3 and TRBJ2-1; 16 bases line up with TRBD2. CDR1 and CDR2 (germline): ENHRY, SYGVKD. V shed 8 bases and J 0 bases; nucleotides not matched to a gene: 4. This CDR3 is built from 17 residues. The CDR3 sequence is CAIGTSGRVSSYNEQFF. In nucleotides, the CDR3 is TGTGCCATCGGGACTAGCGGGAGGGTTAGCTCCTACAATGAGCAGTTCTTC.

The chain joins TRBV4-3 to TRBJ2-6; a weak D match, TRBD1 (6 bases). The V and J ends lost 4 bases and 1 base respectively, with 14 bases between them. The germline CDR1 and CDR2 sequences are LGHNA and YSLEER. The CDR3 length is 17 residues. The CDR3 nucleotides read TGCGCCAGCAGCCTTCCGGTGGGGACATCTGGGGCCAACGTCCTGACTTTC. This encodes CASSLPVGTSGANVLTF.

The rearrangement joins TRBV7-6 to TRBJ2-2; a weak D match, TRBD2 (5 bases). The CDR3 length is 17 residues. Germline V lookup: CDR1 SGHVS, CDR2 FNYEAQ. The ends were cut back, 1 base at V and 0 bases at J, with 12 bases in the middle. The CDR3 region is CASSLGGQASNTGELFF. The CDR3 nucleotides read TGTGCCAGCAGCTTAGGCGGGCAGGCCTCGAACACCGGGGAGCTGTTTTTT.

This clonotype has more than one count but fewer than ten. V is TRBV10-2 and J is TRBJ2-7, with 10 bases lining up with TRBD2. V gave up 2 bases and J gave up 3 bases; unmatched junction bases: 4. The CDR3 has 15 residues. The germline V gene has CDR1 WSHSY and CDR2 SAAADI. The CDR3 DNA sequence: TGCGCCAGCAGTGAGGCTAGCGGGAGCCTCTACGAGCAGTACTTC. Its protein is CASSEASGSLYEQYF.

This clonotype was recorded a few times. This chain uses TRBV20-1 with TRBJ2-2, with D unresolved. The germline V and J ends were trimmed by 8 bases and 0 bases, with 13 bases remaining between them. Per the germline V gene, CDR1 is DFQATT and CDR2 is SNEGSKA (reference sequence). This CDR3 contains 14 residues. CDR3 in DNA: TGCAGTACCCGACCCAGGTCGAACACCGGGGAGCTGTTTTTT. Translation gives CSTRPRSNTGELFF.

This clonotype was counted between two and nine times. CDR3: CAVGRSDRYYEQYF. The CDR3 bases are TGTGCCGTGGGGCGTTCCGACAGGTACTACGAGCAGTACTTC. The chain combines TRBV10-3 with TRBJ2-7, with D perhaps matching TRBD1 (6 bases). V was clipped by 11 bases and J by 3 bases, with 20 bases between them. Per the germline V gene, CDR1 is ENHRY and CDR2 is SYGVKD. There are 14 residues in the CDR3.

The chain links TRBV12-3 or TRBV12-4 to TRBJ1-6, with D tentatively TRBD1 (6 bases). This CDR3 is built from 12 residues. V gave up 8 bases and J gave up 15 bases, with 17 bases separating them. CDR3 sequence reads: CASSGGGEDLHF. The CDR3 coding sequence is TGTGCCAGCTCCGGAGGGGGGGAGGACCTCCACTTT.

A few counts support this clonotype. The chain joins TRBV11-1 to TRBJ2-6; 11 bases fit TRBD1. This CDR3 contains 19 residues. Trimming cost V 4 bases and J 4 bases; bases outside gene matches: 12. Germline assignment: CDR1 SGHAT and CDR2 FQDESV (reference sequence). CDR3 region: CASSSPRGTGGSGANVLTF. The CDR3 DNA reads TGTGCCAGCAGCTCCCCCCGCGGGACAGGGGGTTCGGGGGCCAACGTCCTGACTTTC.

Points on this clonotype: This CDR3 fails to terminate in the conserved phenylalanine or tryptophan, so it likely reflects a read error. It is unclear where the CDR3 begins or ends on the DNA, so no DNA is shown, and the CDR3 is as TCRdb lists it. This rearrangement joins TRBV28 to TRBJ1-4. Ends included, the CDR3 has 13 residues. Germline values: CDR1 MDHEN, CDR2 SYDVKM. CDR3 protein: CASSLPGVSGWQL.

This clonotype was detected a few times. The rearrangement uses TRBV12-3 or TRBV12-4 and TRBJ2-5, with D possibly matching TRBD1 (5 bases). Trimming took 7 bases from V and 1 from J, leaving 10 bases between them. The CDR3 runs to 13 residues. For the CDR3, the DNA is TGTGCCAGCAACCAAAGGGGCCAAGAGACCCAGTACTTC. Its protein product is CASNQRGQETQYF.

This clonotype was counted many times. V is TRBV29-1 and J is TRBJ2-2; D uncertain. The length of the CDR3 is 13 residues. Germline values: CDR1 SQVTM, CDR2 ANQGSEA. The germline V and J ends were trimmed by 2 bases and 9 bases, with 13 bases remaining between them. The CDR3 region is CSVESPRKRELFF. Here the CDR3 DNA reads TGCAGCGTTGAAAGTCCGCGAAAGCGGGAGCTGTTTTTT.

This clonotype was seen a handful of times. This chain connects TRBV7-2 to TRBJ2-7; 11 bases fit TRBD2. The germline CDR1 and CDR2 sequences are SGHTA and FQGNSA. The V segment lost 4 bases and the J segment 2 bases; nucleotides outside the gene matches: 7. There are 16 residues in the CDR3. The CDR3 here is CASSSGLAGTTYEQYF. The CDR3 DNA follows: TGTGCCAGCAGCTCCGGACTAGCGGGCACTACCTACGAGCAGTACTTC.

The chain recombines TRBV28 with TRBJ1-5, with 7 nucleotides matching TRBD1. CDR1 and CDR2 from the germline V gene are MDHEN and SYDVKM. There are 15 residues in the CDR3. V gave up 4 bases and J gave up 5 bases; unmatched junction bases: 8. CDR3 sequence (DNA): TGTGCCAGCAGTTCCCTCCGGACAGGTGATCAGCCCCAGCATTTT. Translated, it gives CASSSLRTGDQPQHF.

The J gene is TRBJ2-1, the V gene TRBV20-1; a weak D match, TRBD2 (6 bases). The V end was cut by 0 bases, the J end by 3 bases, with 12 bases between. Germline V CDR1 and CDR2: DFQATT, SNEGSKA (reference sequence). This CDR3 has 15 amino acids. The chain's CDR3 is CSARDGSSGYNEQFF. CDR3 bases: TGCAGTGCTAGAGATGGGAGTAGCGGCTACAATGAGCAGTTCTTC.

This rearrangement joins TRBV29-1 to TRBJ1-2; no definite D call. The CDR3 has 12 residues. Germline V gene sequence: CDR1 SQVTM, CDR2 ANQGSEA. Trimming took off 4 bases at V and 5 bases at J, with 11 bases between the two ends. The CDR3: CSVAGLSYGYTF. The CDR3 DNA follows: TGCAGCGTTGCTGGACTGAGTTATGGCTACACCTTC.

This clonotype was seen ten or more times. This chain uses TRBV12-3 or TRBV12-4 with TRBJ2-7; TRBD1 is a possible D gene (5 bases). V was cut by 2 bases and J by 5 bases, with 13 bases left in between. CDR3 length: 14 amino acids. The DNA of the CDR3 is TGTGCCAGCAGTTTAACTGACAGAAGAAACGAGCAGTACTTC. It specifies CASSLTDRRNEQYF.

The rearrangement uses TRBV10-3 and TRBJ1-1; tentative D call: TRBD1 (5 bases). V gave up 8 bases and J gave up 4 bases, with 11 bases separating them. The germline V gene has CDR1 ENHRY and CDR2 SYGVKD. There are 12 residues in the CDR3. This CDR3 is CAIGGLGTEAFF. The CDR3, as DNA: TGTGCCATCGGGGGGTTGGGCACTGAAGCTTTCTTT.

This clonotype has more than one count but fewer than ten. The chain is built from TRBV5-1 and TRBJ2-7; 8 bases fit TRBD1. Trimming cost V 0 bases and J 3 bases; bases outside gene matches: 2. The CDR3 spans 14 residues. Looked up from germline, CDR1 is SGHRS and CDR2 is YFSETQ. In DNA form, the CDR3 reads TGCGCCAGCAGCTTGGCCGACAGGGGCTACGAGCAGTACTTC. This gives the protein CASSLADRGYEQYF.